This T cell receptor beta chain was retrieved from a study of blood T cell repertoires in COVID-19. Whole-study context: Sites across the United States, Italy and Spain contributed samples from acute and convalescent COVID-19. The cDNA or gDNA used as material had been derived from T cells, B-cell-depleted T cells, or PBMCs.

In the authors' methods: Estimated nucleated cell counts came from reference gene primer amplification. TCRdb's copy holds only in-frame clones and misses some; the assay was immunoSEQ multiplex PCR. For V, J and clone size, that table is used; D and trimming come from the DNA. The sample has about 320,000 clones, more than 70% seen once. Germline V lookup: CDR1 MGHDK, CDR2 SYGVNS. J lost 4 bases, V lost 1 base, and 3 bases had no gene match. CDR3 length: 16 amino acids. This receptor was taken from a man in his late teens or twenties who had recovered from COVID-19. This chain joins TRBV25-1 and TRBJ2-1, with 11 bases fitting TRBD2. Sequencing input: peripheral blood. CDR3 region: CASSELTSGTYNEQFF. CDR3 nucleotide sequence: TGTGCCAGCAGTGAATTGACTAGCGGGACTTACAATGAGCAGTTCTTC.